Included here is one T cell receptor beta chain sequence, with context. The antigen is not known. The entry originates in a study of cytomegalovirus exposure and HLA in healthy donors. Findings and limits, study-wide: What a later analysis showed was that several of the most significant clusters appeared linked to common viral pathogens.

This CDR3 has 16 amino acids. J gave up 0 bases and V 4 bases, and 7 bases lay outside the gene matches. Germline CDR1 MGHDK, CDR2 SYGVNS. The primer mix had 60 Vbeta and 13 Jbeta primers. Profiling relied on immunoSEQ multiplex PCR, and the TCRdb table lists in-frame clones only, not all of them. The data contain about 80,000 clones, around 77% of them singletons. The sample comprised PBMCs. The chain recombines TRBV25-1 with TRBJ2-3, with TRBD1 matching over 7 bases. This TCR was sampled from a man aged 50 to 60 in good health and CMV-seronegative. The CDR3 DNA sequence: TGTGCCAGCAGTGTCCTCAGGGGGACAAGCACAGATACGCAGTATTTT. Protein sequence: CASSVLRGTSTDTQYF.